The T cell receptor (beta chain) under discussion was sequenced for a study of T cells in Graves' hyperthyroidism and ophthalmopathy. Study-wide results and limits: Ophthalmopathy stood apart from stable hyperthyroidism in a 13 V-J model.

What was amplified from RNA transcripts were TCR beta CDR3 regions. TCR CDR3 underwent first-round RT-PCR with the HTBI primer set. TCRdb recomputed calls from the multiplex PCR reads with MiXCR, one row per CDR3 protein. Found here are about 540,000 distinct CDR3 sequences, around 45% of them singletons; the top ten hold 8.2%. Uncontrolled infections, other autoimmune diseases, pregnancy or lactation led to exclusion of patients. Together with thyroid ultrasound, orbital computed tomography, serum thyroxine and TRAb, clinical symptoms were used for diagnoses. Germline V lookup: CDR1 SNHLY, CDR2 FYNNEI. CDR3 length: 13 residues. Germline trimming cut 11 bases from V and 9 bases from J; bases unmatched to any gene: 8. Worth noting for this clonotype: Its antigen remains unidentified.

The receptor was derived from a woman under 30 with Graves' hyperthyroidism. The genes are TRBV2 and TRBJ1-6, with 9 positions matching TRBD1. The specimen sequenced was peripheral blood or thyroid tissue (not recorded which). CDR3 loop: CARTGTGTSPLHF. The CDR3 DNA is TGTGCCCGCACCGGGACAGGGACTTCACCCCTCCACTTT. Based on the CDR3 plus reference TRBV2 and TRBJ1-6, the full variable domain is EPEVTQTPSHQVTQMGQEVILRCVPISNHLYFYWYRQILGQKVEFLVSFYNNEISEKSEIFDDQFSVERPDGSNFTLKIRSTKLEDSAMYFCARTGTGTSPLHFGNGTRLTVT.